The 20 T cell receptor beta chains presented below share a single source sample, sequenced in a study of blood T cell repertoires in COVID-19. TCRdb's copy holds only in-frame clones and misses some; the assay was immunoSEQ multiplex PCR. The sample contains about 250,000 clones, about four fifths of which appear only once. The sample was PBMCs or T cells enriched from blood (not recorded which). The receptors come from a man aged 35 to 55 who had been exposed to COVID-19.

V gene TRBV18 combines with J gene TRBJ1-5; TRBD1 matches at 9 bases. The V segment lost 5 bases and the J segment 7 bases; nucleotides outside the gene matches: 3. In germline, CDR1 is KGHSH, CDR2 LQKENI. There are 13 residues in the CDR3. The CDR3 nucleotides are TGTGCCAGCTCAACAGGGGGCCCCCAGCCCCAGCATTTT. It is translated as CASSTGGPQPQHF.

This sequence joins TRBV2 and TRBJ2-2; possibly TRBD2 for D (5 bases). This CDR3 has 14 residues. Germline V lookup: CDR1 SNHLY, CDR2 FYNNEI. V was clipped by 6 bases and J by 1 base, with 9 bases between them. For the CDR3, the DNA is TGTGCCAGCAGATCCAGCGGGAACACCGGGGAGCTGTTTTTT. Amino acid sequence: CASRSSGNTGELFF.

The chain carries TRBV9 and TRBJ2-1, with 8 bases matching TRBD2. The CDR3 sequence is 14 residues long. The trim removed 0 bases at V and 9 bases at J, leaving 5 bases unmatched. Germline CDR1 and CDR2: SGDLS and YYNGEE. This CDR3 is CASSVAFGTSEQFF. The CDR3 bases are TGTGCCAGCAGCGTAGCTTTTGGGACTAGTGAGCAGTTCTTC. The whole variable domain, remainder taken from reference TRBV9 and TRBJ2-1, is DSGVTQTPKHLITATGQRVTLRCSPRSGDLSVYWYQQSLDQGLQFLIQYYNGEERAKGNILERFSAQQFPDLHSELNLSSLELGDSALYFCASSVAFGTSEQFFGPGTRLTVL.

This sequence joins TRBV3-1 (or the pseudogene TRBV3-2) and TRBJ2-1; tentative D call: TRBD1 (5 bases). V was cut by 4 bases and J by 7 bases, with 14 bases left in between. Per the germline V gene, CDR1 is LGHDT and CDR2 is YNNKEL (reference sequence). The length of the CDR3 is 14 residues. The CDR3 loop is CASSLLDSRNEQFF. CDR3 nucleotide sequence: TGTGCCAGCAGCCTCCTTGACAGTCGTAATGAGCAGTTCTTC.

The CDR3 coding sequence is TGTGCCAGCAGTGTTAGCTTTGGAGTCGAGCAGTTCTTC. Amino acids: CASSVSFGVEQFF. The chain combines TRBV2 with TRBJ2-1, with D unclear. This CDR3 region has 13 residues. V was clipped by 4 bases and J by 10 bases, with 14 bases between them. CDR1 is SNHLY, CDR2 FYNNEI, per germline.

The rearrangement uses TRBV6-5 and TRBJ1-2; D remains ambiguous. V gave up 7 bases and J gave up 7 bases, with 10 bases separating them. The CDR3 has 11 residues. The germline CDR1 and CDR2 sequences are MNHEY and SVGAGI. The DNA for the CDR3 is TGTGCCAGCACACGGGAGGGTGGCTACACCTTC. Residues: CASTREGGYTF.

The chain employs TRBV6-5 and TRBJ2-1; 7 nucleotides align to TRBD2. Germline CDR1 MNHEY, CDR2 SVGAGI. CDR3 size: 12 residues. With V trimmed by 3 bases and J by 14 bases, 7 bases remained unmatched. The CDR3 is CASSYLRDYEFF. The CDR3 DNA follows: TGTGCCAGCAGTTATCTTCGGGACTACGAGTTCTTC.

This clone was detected once. One end of the junction does not line up with germline, which may come from a read error. The V and J genes are TRBV7-9 and TRBJ2-5, with TRBD1 matching over 9 bases. The germline V gene encodes CDR1 SEHNR and CDR2 FQNEAQ (reference sequence). The CDR3 sequence is 16 residues long. The CDR3 here is CASSSRTGDDQVTQYF. CDR3 in DNA: TGTGCCAGCAGCTCTAGGACAGGGGACGACCAAGTGACCCAGTACTTC.

The chain couples TRBV7-3 to TRBJ1-1; no reliable D call. Trimming pared 5 bases from V and 1 base from J, leaving 11 bases between. The CDR3 is 14 amino acids. CDR1 and CDR2 from the germline V gene are SGHTA and FQGTGA. CDR3 bases: TGTGCCAGCAGCCCAAGTCGGGGGAACACTGAAGCTTTCTTT. Translation gives CASSPSRGNTEAFF.

The rearrangement links TRBV10-1 to TRBJ2-1; 8 nucleotides agree with TRBD2. The V and J ends lost 2 bases and 5 bases, in that order; junction bases with no gene match: 5. The CDR3 contains 15 residues. Germline V gene lookup returns CDR1 WNHNN and CDR2 SYGVQD (reference sequence). This CDR3 is CASSEAGGGNNEQFF. In DNA, the CDR3 is TGCGCCAGCAGTGAGGCGGGAGGTGGGAACAATGAGCAGTTCTTC.

This clone was detected only once. The gene calls are TRBV6-4 and TRBJ2-1, with 7 positions matching TRBD2. The CDR3 length is 15 residues. V shed 4 bases and J 4 bases; nucleotides not matched to a gene: 7. The germline V gene has CDR1 MRHNA and CDR2 SNTAGT. CDR3 nucleotide sequence: TGTGCCAGCAGTGTCGAAGCGGGGACTTACAATGAGCAGTTCTTC. Its translation: CASSVEAGTYNEQFF.

The genes are TRBV6-5 and TRBJ2-7; tentative D call: TRBD1 (6 bases). Deletions cut 6 bases from V and 6 bases from J, with 21 bases between. This CDR3 has 15 amino acids. CDR1 and CDR2 (germline): MNHEY, SVGAGI. The CDR3 nucleotides are TGTGCCAGCAGGCACCTAACAGGGTCCCCCCTCGAGCAGTACTTC. As protein: CASRHLTGSPLEQYF.

This clone was picked up one time. The chain joins TRBV12-3 or TRBV12-4 to TRBJ2-7, with a possible D match to TRBD1 (6 bases). CDR3 length equals 11 residues. V lost 6 bases and J 7 bases, leaving 10 bases between the germline ends. The CDR3 sequence is CASSFQGEQYF. CDR3 sequence (DNA): TGTGCCAGCAGCTTCCAGGGGGAGCAGTACTTC.

The chain joins TRBV2 to TRBJ2-1; D is undetermined. CDR1 and CDR2 from the germline V gene are SNHLY and FYNNEI. Trimming took off 11 bases at V and 0 bases at J, with 14 bases between the two ends. This CDR3 spans 14 amino acids. As DNA, the CDR3 is TGTGCCTCTGGAGCGCCGAGCTCCTACAATGAGCAGTTCTTC. It translates to CASGAPSSYNEQFF. The variable domain in full, with the rest retrieved from reference TRBV2 and TRBJ2-1, is EPEVTQTPSHQVTQMGQEVILRCVPISNHLYFYWYRQILGQKVEFLVSFYNNEISEKSEIFDDQFSVERPDGSNFTLKIRSTKLEDSAMYFCASGAPSSYNEQFFGPGTRLTVL.

This chain connects TRBV19 to TRBJ2-3; the match to TRBD2 covers 9 bases. The CDR3 sequence is 15 residues long. V shed 4 bases, J shed 6 bases, and the junction held 8 bases outside the gene matches. CDR1 is LNHDA, CDR2 SQIVND, per germline (reference sequence). The CDR3 spells CASSTFASGKDTQYF. CDR3 coding DNA: TGTGCCAGTAGTACGTTTGCTAGCGGGAAGGATACGCAGTATTTT.

The DNA of the CDR3 is TGTGCCACCAGTGATCCCCGGGAAACAGATACGCAGTATTTT. Its translation is CATSDPRETDTQYF. The V gene is TRBV24-1, the J gene TRBJ2-3, with D tentatively TRBD2 (5 bases). This CDR3 has 14 residues. Trimming took off 3 bases at V and 3 bases at J, with 9 bases between the two ends. The V gene's germline CDR1 is KGHDR and CDR2 SFDVKD.

The genes are TRBV7-9 and TRBJ1-5; possibly TRBD1 for D (6 bases). This CDR3 contains 16 residues. The germline V and J ends were trimmed by 0 bases and 0 bases, with 9 bases remaining between them. In germline, CDR1 is SEHNR, CDR2 FQNEAQ (reference sequence). CDR3 sequence (DNA): TGTGCCAGCAGCTTAGCCGGACAGTTTAGCAATCAGCCCCAGCATTTT. It specifies CASSLAGQFSNQPQHF.

The chain recombines TRBV18 with TRBJ2-5; D is ambiguous. The germline gives CDR1 KGHSH, CDR2 LQKENI. Trimming left V 2 bases short and J 5 bases short, with 9 bases between. This CDR3 comprises 13 residues. Written as DNA, the CDR3 is TGTGCCAGCTCACCATCCGTCTCGGAGACCCAGTACTTC. Protein product: CASSPSVSETQYF.

The chain recombines TRBV5-4 with TRBJ1-2, with TRBD1 as a possible D gene (5 bases). The CDR3 spans 14 residues. V lost 4 bases to trimming and J lost 7 bases, with 17 bases between them. CDR1 SGHNT and CDR2 YYREEE come from the germline V gene (reference sequence). CDR3 bases: TGTGCCAGCAGCCCCTGGACGGGGGAGGGTGGCTACACCTTC. Translating it yields CASSPWTGEGGYTF.

The J gene is TRBJ2-7, the V gene TRBV29-1; 9 bases line up with TRBD1. The CDR3 extends over 13 amino acids. The V and J ends lost 3 bases and 4 bases, in that order; junction bases with no gene match: 4. Germline V gene sequence: CDR1 SQVTM, CDR2 ANQGSEA. This CDR3 is CSVDVGQGYEQYF. CDR3 nucleotide sequence: TGCAGCGTTGATGTGGGACAGGGTTACGAGCAGTACTTC.